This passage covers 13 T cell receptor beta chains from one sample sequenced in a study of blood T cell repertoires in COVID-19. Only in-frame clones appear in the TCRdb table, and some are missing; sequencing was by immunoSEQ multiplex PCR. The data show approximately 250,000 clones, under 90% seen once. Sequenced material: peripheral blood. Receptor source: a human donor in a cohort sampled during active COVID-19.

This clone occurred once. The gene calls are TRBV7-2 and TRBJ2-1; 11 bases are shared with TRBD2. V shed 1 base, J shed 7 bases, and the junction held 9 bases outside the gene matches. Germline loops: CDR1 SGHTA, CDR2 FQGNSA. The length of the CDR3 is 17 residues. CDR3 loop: CASSLGFLLAGGNEQFF. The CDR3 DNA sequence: TGTGCCAGCAGCTTAGGTTTTTTGCTAGCGGGGGGTAATGAGCAGTTCTTC.

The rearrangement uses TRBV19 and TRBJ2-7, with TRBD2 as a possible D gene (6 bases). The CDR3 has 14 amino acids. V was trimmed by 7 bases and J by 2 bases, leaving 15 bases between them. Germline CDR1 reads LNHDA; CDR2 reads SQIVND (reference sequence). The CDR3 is CASNSGTGAYEQYF. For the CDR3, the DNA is TGTGCCAGTAACTCCGGGACGGGAGCCTACGAGCAGTACTTC.

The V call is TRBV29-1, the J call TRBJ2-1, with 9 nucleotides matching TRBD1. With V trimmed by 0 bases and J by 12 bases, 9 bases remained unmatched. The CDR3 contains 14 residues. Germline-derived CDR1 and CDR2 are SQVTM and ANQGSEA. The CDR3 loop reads CSVEEQGALSTQFF. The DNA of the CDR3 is TGCAGCGTTGAAGAACAGGGGGCCCTTTCAACGCAGTTCTTC.

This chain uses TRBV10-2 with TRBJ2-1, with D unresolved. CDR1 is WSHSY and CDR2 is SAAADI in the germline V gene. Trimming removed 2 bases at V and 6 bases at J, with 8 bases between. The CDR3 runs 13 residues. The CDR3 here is CASSELNSNEQFF. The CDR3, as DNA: TGCGCCAGCAGTGAGCTAAACAGCAATGAGCAGTTCTTC.

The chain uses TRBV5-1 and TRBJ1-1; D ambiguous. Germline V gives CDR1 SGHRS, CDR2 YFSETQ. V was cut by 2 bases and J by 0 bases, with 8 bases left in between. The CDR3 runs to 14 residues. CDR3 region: CASSFEVVNTEAFF. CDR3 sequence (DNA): TGCGCCAGCAGCTTTGAGGTCGTGAACACTGAAGCTTTCTTT.

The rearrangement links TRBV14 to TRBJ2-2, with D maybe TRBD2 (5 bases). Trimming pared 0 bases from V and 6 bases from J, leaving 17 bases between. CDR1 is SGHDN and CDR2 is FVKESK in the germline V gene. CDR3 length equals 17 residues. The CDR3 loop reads CASSQDPRGPRAGELFF. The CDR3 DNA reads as TGTGCCAGCAGCCAAGACCCCCGCGGGCCGCGGGCCGGGGAGCTGTTTTTT.

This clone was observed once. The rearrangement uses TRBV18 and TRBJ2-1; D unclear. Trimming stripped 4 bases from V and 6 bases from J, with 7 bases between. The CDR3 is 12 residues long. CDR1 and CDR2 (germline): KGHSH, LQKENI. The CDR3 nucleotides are TGTGCCAGCTCACTACTAATCAATGAGCAGTTCTTC. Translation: CASSLLINEQFF.

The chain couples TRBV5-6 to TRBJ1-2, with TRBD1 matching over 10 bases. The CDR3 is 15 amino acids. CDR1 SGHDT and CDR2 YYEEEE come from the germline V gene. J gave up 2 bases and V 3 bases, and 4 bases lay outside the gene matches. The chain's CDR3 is CASSSTGGPNYGYTF. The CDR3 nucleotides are TGTGCCAGCAGCTCGACAGGGGGCCCCAACTATGGCTACACCTTC.

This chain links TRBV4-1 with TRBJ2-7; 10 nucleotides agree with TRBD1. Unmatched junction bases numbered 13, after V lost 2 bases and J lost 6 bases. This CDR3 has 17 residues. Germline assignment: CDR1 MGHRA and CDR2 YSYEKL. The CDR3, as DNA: TGCGCCAGCAGCCAACAAAATCCAAGACAGGGGGCACGCGAGCAGTACTTC. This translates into CASSQQNPRQGAREQYF.

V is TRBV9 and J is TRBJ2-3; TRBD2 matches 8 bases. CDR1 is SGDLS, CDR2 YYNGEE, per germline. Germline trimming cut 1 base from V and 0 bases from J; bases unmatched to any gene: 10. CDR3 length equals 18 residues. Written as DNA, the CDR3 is TGTGCCAGCAGCGTAAAAACTAGCGGCCCGCTAAGCACAGATACGCAGTATTTT. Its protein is CASSVKTSGPLSTDTQYF.

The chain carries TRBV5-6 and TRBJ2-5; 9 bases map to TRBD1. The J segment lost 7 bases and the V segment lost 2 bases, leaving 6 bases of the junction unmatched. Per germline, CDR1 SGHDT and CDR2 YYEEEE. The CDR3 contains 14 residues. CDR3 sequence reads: CASSLQGAGVTQYF. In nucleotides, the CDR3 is TGTGCCAGCAGCTTACAGGGGGCTGGGGTGACCCAGTACTTC.

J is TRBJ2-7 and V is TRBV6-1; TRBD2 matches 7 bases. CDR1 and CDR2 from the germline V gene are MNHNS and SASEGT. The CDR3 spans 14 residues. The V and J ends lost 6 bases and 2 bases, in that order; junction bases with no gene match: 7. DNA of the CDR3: TGTGCCAGCAGGCTACGGGAGGAACCCTACGAGCAGTACTTC. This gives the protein CASRLREEPYEQYF.

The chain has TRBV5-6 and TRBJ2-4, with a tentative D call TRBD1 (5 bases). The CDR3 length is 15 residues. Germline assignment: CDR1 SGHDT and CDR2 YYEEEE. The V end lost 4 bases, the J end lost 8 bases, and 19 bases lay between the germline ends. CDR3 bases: TGTGCCAGCAGCGGCAGGGTGAGAAGTGGGTACATTCAGTACTTC. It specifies CASSGRVRSGYIQYF.